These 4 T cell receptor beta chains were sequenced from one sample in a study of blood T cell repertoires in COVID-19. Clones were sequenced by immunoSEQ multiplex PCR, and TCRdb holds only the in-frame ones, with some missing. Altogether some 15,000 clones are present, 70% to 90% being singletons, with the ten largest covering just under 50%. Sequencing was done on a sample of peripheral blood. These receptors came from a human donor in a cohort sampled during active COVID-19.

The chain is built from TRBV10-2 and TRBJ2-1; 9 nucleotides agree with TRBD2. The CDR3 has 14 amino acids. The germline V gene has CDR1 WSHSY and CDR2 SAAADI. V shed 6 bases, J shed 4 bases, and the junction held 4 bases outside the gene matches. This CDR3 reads CASRTSGPYNEQFF. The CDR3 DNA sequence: TGCGCCAGCAGGACTAGCGGACCTTACAATGAGCAGTTCTTC.

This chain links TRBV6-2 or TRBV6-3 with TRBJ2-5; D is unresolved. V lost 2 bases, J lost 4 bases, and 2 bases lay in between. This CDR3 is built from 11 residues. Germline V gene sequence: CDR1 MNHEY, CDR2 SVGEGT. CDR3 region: CASSYRETQYF. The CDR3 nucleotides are TGTGCCAGCAGTTACCGAGAGACCCAGTACTTC.

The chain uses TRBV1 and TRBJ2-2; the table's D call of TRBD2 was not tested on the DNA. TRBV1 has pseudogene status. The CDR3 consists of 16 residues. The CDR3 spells CTPQIVLAVSVGELFF. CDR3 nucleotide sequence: TGCACCCCGCAAATCGTTCTAGCGGTGTCAGTCGGGGAGCTGTTTTTT.

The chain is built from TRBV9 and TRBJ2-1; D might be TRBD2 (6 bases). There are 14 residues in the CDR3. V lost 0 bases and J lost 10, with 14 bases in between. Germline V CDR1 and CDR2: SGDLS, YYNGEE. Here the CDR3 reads CASSVGRASGEQFF. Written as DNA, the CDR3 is TGTGCCAGCAGCGTAGGCCGGGCCAGCGGGGAGCAGTTCTTC.